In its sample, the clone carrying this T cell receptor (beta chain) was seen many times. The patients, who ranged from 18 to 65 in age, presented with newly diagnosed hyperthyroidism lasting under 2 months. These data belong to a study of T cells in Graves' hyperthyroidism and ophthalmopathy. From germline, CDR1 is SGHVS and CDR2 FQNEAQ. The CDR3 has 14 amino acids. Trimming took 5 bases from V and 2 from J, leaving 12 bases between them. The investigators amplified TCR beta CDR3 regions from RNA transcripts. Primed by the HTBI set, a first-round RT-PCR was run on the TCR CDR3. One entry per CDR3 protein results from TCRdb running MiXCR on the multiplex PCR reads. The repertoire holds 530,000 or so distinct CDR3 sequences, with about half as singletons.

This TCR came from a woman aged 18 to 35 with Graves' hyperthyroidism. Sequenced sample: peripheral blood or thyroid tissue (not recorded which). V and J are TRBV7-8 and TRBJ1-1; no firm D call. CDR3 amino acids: CASSPRRLNTEAFF. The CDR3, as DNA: TGTGCCAGCAGCCCCCGCCGTTTAAACACTGAAGCTTTCTTT.